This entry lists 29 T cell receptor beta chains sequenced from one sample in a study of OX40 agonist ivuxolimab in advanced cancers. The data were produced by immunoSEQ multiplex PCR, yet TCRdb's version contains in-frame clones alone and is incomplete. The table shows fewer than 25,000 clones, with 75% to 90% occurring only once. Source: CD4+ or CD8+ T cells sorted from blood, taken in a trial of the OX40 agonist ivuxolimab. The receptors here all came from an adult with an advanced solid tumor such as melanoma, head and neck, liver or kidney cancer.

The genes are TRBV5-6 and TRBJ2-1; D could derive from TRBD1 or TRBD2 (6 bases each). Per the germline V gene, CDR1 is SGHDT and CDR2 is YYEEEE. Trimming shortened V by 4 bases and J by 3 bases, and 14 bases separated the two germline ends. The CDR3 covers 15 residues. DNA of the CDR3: TGTGCCAGCAGCCAGACGGGGGCCGTCTACAATGAGCAGTTCTTC. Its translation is CASSQTGAVYNEQFF.

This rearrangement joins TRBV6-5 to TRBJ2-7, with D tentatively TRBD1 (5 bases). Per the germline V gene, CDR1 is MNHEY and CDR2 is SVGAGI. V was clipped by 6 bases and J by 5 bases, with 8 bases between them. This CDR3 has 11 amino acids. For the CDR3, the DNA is TGTGCCAGCAGCCCCAGGGACGAGCAGTACTTC. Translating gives CASSPRDEQYF.

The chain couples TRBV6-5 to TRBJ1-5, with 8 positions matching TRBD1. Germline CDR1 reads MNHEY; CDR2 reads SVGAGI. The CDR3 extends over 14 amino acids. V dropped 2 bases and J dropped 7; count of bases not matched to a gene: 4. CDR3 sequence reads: CASSYITGGQPQHF. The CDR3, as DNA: TGTGCCAGCAGTTACATAACAGGGGGACAGCCCCAGCATTTT.

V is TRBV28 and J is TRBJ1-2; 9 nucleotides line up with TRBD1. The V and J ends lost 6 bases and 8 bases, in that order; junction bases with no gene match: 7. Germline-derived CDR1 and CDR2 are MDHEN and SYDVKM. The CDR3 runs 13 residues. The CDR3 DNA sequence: TGTGCCAGCAGCTCTGGACAGGGGAGAGGCTACACCTTC. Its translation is CASSSGQGRGYTF.

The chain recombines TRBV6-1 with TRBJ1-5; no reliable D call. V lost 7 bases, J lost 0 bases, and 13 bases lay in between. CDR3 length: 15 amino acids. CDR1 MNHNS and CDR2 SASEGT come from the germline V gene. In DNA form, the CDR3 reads TGTGCCAGCAAGGGCGACAACCTTAGCAATCAGCCCCAGCATTTT. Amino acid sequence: CASKGDNLSNQPQHF.

CDR3 in DNA: TGTGCCAGCAAAATCGACAGGAGCTCTGGAAACACCATATATTTT. It specifies CASKIDRSSGNTIYF. This rearrangement joins TRBV27 to TRBJ1-3; D is possibly TRBD1 (6 bases). CDR1 and CDR2 (germline): MNHEY, SMNVEV (reference sequence). This CDR3 is built from 15 residues. V was pared by 7 bases and J by 0 bases, with 13 bases between.

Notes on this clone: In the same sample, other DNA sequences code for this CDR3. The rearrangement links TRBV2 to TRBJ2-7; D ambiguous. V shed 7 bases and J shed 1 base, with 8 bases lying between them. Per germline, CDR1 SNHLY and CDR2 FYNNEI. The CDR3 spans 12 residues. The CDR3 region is CASTRRSYEQYF. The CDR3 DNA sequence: TGTGCCAGCACTCGGCGGTCCTACGAGCAGTACTTC. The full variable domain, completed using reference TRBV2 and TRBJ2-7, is EPEVTQTPSHQVTQMGQEVILRCVPISNHLYFYWYRQILGQKVEFLVSFYNNEISEKSEIFDDQFSVERPDGSNFTLKIRSTKLEDSAMYFCASTRRSYEQYFGPGTRLTVT.

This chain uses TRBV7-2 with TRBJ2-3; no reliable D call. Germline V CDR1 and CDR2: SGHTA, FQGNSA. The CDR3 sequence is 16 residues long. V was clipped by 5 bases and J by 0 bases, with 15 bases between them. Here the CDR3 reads CASSPRGSFSTDTQYF. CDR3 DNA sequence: TGTGCCAGCAGCCCCAGAGGCTCTTTTAGCACAGATACGCAGTATTTT.

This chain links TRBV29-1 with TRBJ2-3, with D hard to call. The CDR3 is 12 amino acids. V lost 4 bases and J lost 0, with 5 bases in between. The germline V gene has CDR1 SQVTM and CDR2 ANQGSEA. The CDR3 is CSVGESTDTQYF. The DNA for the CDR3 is TGCAGCGTTGGAGAGAGCACAGATACGCAGTATTTT.

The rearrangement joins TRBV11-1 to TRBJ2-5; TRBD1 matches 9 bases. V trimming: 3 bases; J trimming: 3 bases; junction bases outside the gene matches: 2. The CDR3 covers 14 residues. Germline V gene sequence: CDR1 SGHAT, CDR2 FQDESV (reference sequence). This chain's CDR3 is CASSFGTGKETQYF. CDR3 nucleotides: TGTGCCAGCAGCTTTGGGACAGGGAAAGAGACCCAGTACTTC.

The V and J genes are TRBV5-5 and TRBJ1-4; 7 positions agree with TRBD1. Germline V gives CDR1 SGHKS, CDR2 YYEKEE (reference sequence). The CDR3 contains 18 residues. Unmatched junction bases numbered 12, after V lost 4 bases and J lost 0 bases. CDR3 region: CASSPQTGSKTTNEKLFF. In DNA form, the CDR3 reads TGTGCCAGCAGCCCCCAGACAGGGAGCAAAACAACTAATGAAAAACTGTTTTTT.

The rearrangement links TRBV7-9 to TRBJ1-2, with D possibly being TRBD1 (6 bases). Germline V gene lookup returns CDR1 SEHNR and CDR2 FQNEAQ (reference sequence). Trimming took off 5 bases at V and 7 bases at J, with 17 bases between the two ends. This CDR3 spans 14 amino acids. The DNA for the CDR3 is TGTGCCAGCAGCGACCCAGGACAGATGGGTGGCTACACCTTC. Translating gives CASSDPGQMGGYTF.

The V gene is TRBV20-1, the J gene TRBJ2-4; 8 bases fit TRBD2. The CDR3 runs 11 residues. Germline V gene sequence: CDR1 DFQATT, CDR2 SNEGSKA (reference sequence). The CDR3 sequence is CSSGRVGIQYF. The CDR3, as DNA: TGCAGCAGCGGGAGAGTCGGCATTCAGTACTTC.

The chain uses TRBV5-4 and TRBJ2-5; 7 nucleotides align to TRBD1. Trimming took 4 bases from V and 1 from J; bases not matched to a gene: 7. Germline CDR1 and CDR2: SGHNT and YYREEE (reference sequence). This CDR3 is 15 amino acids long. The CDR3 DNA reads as TGTGCCAGCAGCCAACAGGACAGGAGCCAAGAGACCCAGTACTTC. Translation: CASSQQDRSQETQYF. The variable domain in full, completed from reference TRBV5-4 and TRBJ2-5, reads ETGVTQSPTHLIKTRGQQVTLRCSSQSGHNTVSWYQQALGQGPQFIFQYYREEENGRGNFPPRFSGLQFPNYSSELNVNALELDDSALYLCASSQQDRSQETQYFGPGTRLLVL.

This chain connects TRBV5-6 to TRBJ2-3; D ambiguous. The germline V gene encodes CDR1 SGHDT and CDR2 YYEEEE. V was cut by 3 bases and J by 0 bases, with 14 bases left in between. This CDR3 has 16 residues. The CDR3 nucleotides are TGTGCCAGCAGCTCAGGCCGGGCGTCTAGCACAGATACGCAGTATTTT. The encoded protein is CASSSGRASSTDTQYF.

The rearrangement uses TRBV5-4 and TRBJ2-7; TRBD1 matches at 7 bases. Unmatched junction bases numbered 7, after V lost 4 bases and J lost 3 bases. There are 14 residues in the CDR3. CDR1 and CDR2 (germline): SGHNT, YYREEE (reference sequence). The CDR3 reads CASSPGQDSYEQYF. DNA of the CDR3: TGTGCCAGCAGCCCTGGACAGGATAGCTACGAGCAGTACTTC.

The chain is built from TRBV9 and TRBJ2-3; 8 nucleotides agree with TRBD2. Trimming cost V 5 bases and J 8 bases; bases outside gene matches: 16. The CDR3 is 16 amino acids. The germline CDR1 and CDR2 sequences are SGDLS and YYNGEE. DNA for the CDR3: TGTGCCAGCAGTACGGGACTAAGCGGGGGCGCGGGTACGCAGTATTTT. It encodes CASSTGLSGGAGTQYF.

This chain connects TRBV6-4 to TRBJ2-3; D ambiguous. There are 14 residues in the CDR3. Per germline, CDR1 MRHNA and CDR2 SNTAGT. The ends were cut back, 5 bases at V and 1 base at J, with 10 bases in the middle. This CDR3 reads CASSQNPRTDTQYF. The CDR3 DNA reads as TGTGCCAGCAGTCAGAATCCCCGCACAGATACGCAGTATTTT.

Here the CDR3 DNA reads TGCGCCAGCACCACCGGGACTAGCGGCTTCGGGGAGCAGTTCTTC. The encoded protein is CASTTGTSGFGEQFF. This chain joins TRBV5-1 and TRBJ2-1; 11 nucleotides agree with TRBD2. The length of the CDR3 is 15 residues. V lost 6 bases and J lost 10; bases outside the gene matches: 12. Germline CDR1 reads SGHRS; CDR2 reads YFSETQ. Full variable domain (outside the CDR3, taken from reference TRBV5-1 and TRBJ2-1): KAGVTQTPRYLIKTRGQQVTLSCSPISGHRSVSWYQQTPGQGLQFLFEYFSETQRNKGNFPGRFSGRQFSNSRSEMNVSTLELGDSALYLCASTTGTSGFGEQFFGPGTRLTVL.

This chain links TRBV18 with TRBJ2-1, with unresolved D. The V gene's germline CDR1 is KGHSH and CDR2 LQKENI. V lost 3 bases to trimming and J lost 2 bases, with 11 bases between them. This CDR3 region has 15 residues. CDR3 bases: TGTGCCAGCTCACCCGGGCCCCGAACCTACAATGAGCAGTTCTTC. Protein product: CASSPGPRTYNEQFF.

CDR3 in amino acids: CASSLAGADYGYTF. CDR3 nucleotide sequence: TGTGCCAGCAGCTTGGCCGGGGCAGACTATGGCTACACCTTC. The chain carries TRBV5-4 and TRBJ1-2, with D perhaps matching TRBD1 (5 bases). V lost 0 bases, J lost 3 bases, and 9 bases lay in between. The V gene's germline CDR1 is SGHNT and CDR2 YYREEE (reference sequence). This CDR3 contains 14 residues.

The CDR3 region is CASSSPGTGYREQYF. CDR3 coding DNA: TGTGCCAGCAGCTCACCCGGGACAGGGTATCGCGAGCAGTACTTC. The chain joins TRBV7-2 to TRBJ2-7, with 9 bases matching TRBD1. This CDR3 has 15 residues. CDR1 is SGHTA and CDR2 is FQGNSA in the germline V gene. The V and J ends lost 4 bases and 6 bases, in that order; junction bases with no gene match: 10.

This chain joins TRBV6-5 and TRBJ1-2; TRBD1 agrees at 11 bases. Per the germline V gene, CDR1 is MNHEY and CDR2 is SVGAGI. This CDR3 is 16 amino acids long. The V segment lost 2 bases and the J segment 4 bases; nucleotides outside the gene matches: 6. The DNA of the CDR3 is TGTGCCAGCAGTTACCTTCGGACAGGGGGCAGCTATGGCTACACCTTC. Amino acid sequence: CASSYLRTGGSYGYTF.

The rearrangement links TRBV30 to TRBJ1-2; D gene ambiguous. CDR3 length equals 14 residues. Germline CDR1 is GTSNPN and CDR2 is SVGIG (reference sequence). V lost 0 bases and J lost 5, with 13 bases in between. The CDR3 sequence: CAWSVLSLVYGYTF. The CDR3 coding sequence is TGTGCCTGGAGTGTACTGAGTCTTGTTTATGGCTACACCTTC.

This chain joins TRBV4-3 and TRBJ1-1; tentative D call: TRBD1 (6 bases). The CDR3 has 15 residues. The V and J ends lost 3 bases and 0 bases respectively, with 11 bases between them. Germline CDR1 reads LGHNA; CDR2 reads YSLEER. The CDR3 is CASSHSGHLNTEAFF. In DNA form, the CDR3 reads TGCGCCAGCAGCCACTCGGGACATCTGAACACTGAAGCTTTCTTT.

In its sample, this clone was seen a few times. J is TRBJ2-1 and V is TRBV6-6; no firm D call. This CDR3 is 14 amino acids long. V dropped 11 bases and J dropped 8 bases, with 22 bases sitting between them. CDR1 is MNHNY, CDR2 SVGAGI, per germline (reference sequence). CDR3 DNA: TGTGCCTCGAGGTCGTCCGGCCTGTTGTATGAGCAGTTCTTC. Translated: CASRSSGLLYEQFF.

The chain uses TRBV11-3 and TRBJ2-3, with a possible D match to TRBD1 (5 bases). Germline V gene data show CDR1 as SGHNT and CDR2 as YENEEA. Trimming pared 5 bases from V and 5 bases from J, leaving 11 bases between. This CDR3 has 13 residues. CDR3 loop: CASSRTREDTQYF. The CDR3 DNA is TGTGCCAGCAGCCGAACCAGGGAAGATACGCAGTATTTT.

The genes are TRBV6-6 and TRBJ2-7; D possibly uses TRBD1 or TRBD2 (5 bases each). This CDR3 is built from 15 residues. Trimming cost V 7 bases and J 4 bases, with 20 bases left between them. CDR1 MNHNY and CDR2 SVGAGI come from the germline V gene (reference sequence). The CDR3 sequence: CASTSYGTSGYEQYF. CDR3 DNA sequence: TGTGCCAGCACCTCCTATGGGACCTCGGGGTACGAGCAGTACTTC.

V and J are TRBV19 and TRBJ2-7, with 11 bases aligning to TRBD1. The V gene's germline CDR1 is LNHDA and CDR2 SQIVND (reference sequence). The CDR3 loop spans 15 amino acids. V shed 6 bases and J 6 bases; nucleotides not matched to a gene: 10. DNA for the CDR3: TGTGCCAGTAGGCAGCCCGGGACAGGGGGGCGCGAGCAGTACTTC. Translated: CASRQPGTGGREQYF.